This T cell receptor (beta chain) came from a study of T cells in tuberculosis. Cells were sorted from thawed PBMC rested overnight and stained with GMM-loaded CD1B tetramer, viability dye and anti-CD3. C32 glucose monomycolate from Rhodococcus equi was loaded onto the CD1B tetramers. From each donor, about 100,000 tetramer-negative cells were sorted. Trimming at V came to 7 bases and at J to 6 bases, leaving 6 bases not matched to a gene. CDR1 and CDR2 from the germline V gene are SQVTM and ANQGSEA. The CDR3 covers 12 residues. Chain pairing is unknown; alpha and beta were sequenced separately. Sequenced by immunoSEQ multiplex PCR; TCRdb stores in-frame clones only, minus some. The sample shows 50,000 to 65,000 clones, approximately 86% of them seen only once.

Sequencing was carried out using CD1b-GMM tetramer-negative cells sorted from PBMCs. This TCR came from an adult woman with latent tuberculosis. The V call is TRBV29-1, the J call TRBJ1-1; 9 positions agree with TRBD1. The CDR3 loop reads CSARTGAPEAFF. The CDR3 nucleotides read TGCAGCGCTCGGACAGGGGCACCTGAAGCTTTCTTT.